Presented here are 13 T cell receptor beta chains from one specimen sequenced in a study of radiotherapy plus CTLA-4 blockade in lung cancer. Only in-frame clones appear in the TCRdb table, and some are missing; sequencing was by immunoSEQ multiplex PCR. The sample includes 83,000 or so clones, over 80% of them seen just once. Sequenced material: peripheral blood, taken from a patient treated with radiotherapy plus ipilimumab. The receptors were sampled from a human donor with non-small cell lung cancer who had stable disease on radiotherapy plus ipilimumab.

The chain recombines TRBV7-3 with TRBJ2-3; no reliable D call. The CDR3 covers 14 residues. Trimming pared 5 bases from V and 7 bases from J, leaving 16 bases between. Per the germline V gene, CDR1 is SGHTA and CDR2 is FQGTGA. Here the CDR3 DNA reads TGTGCCAGCAGCCTAAGCCACAGTCGTTATACGCAGTATTTT. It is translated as CASSLSHSRYTQYF.

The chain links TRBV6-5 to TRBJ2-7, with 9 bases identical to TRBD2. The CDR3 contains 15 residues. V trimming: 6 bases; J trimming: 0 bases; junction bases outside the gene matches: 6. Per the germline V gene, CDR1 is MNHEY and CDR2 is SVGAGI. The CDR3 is CASRETSGYSYEQYF. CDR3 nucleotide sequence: TGTGCCAGCAGAGAGACTAGCGGATACTCCTACGAGCAGTACTTC.

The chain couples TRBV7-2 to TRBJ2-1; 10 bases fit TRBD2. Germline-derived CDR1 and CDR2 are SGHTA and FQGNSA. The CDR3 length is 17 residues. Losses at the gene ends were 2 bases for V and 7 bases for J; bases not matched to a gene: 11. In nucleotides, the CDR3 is TGTGCCAGCAGCTTAACGCCCCGGGCTAGCGGGGGAAATGAGCAGTTCTTC. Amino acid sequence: CASSLTPRASGGNEQFF.

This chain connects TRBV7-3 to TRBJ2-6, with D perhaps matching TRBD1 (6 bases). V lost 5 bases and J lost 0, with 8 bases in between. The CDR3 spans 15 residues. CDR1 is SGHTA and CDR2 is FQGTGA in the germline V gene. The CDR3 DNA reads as TGTGCCAGCAGCCGAGGGGGCTCTGGGGCCAACGTCCTGACTTTC. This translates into CASSRGGSGANVLTF.

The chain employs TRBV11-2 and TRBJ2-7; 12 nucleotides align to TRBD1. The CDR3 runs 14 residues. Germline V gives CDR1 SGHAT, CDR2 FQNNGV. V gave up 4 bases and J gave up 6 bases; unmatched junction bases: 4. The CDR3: CASSYPGQGAEQYF. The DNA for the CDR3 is TGTGCCAGCAGCTACCCGGGACAGGGGGCCGAGCAGTACTTC.

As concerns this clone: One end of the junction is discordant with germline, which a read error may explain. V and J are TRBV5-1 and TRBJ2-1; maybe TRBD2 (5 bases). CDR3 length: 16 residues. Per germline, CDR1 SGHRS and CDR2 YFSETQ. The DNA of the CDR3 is TGCGCCAGCAGCTTGGGTCCGGGATCCCCTTACAGTGAGCAGTTCTTC. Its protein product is CASSLGPGSPYSEQFF. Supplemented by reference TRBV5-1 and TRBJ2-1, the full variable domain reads KAGVTQTPRYLIKTRGQQVTLSCSPISGHRSVSWYQQTPGQGLQFLFEYFSETQRNKGNFPGRFSGRQFSNSRSEMNVSTLELGDSALYLCASSLGPGSPYSEQFFGPGTRLTVL.

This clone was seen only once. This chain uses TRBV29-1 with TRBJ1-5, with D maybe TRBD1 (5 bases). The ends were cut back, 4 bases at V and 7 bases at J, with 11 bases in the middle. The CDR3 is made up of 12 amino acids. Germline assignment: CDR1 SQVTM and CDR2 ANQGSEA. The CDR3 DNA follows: TGCAGCGTTGGGGAGGGGCGGCAGCCCCAGCATTTT. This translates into CSVGEGRQPQHF.

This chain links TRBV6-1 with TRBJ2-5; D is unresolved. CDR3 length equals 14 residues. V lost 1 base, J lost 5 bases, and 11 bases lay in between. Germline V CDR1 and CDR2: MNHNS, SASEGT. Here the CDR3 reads CASSEGRSPETQYF. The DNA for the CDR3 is TGTGCCAGCAGTGAAGGACGGTCCCCCGAGACCCAGTACTTC.

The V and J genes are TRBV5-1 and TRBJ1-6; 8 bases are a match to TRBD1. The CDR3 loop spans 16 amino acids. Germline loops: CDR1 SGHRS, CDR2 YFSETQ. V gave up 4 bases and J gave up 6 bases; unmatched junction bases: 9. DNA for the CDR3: TGCGCCAGCAGCGCCCTCACAGGGGGTATTAATTCACCCCTCCACTTT. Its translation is CASSALTGGINSPLHF.

The CDR3 DNA is TGTGCCAGCAGCTTGGGGCTAGCGGGACCGGGGGGGACCCAGTACTTC. Translated: CASSLGLAGPGGTQYF. The chain recombines TRBV5-6 with TRBJ2-5; 9 positions agree with TRBD2. Germline assignment: CDR1 SGHDT and CDR2 YYEEEE. Losses at the gene ends were 0 bases for V and 7 bases for J; bases not matched to a gene: 10. The CDR3 sequence is 16 residues long.

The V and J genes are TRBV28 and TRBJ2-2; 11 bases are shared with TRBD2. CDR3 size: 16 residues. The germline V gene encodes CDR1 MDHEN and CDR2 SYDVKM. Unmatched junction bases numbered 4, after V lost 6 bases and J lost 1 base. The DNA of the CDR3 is TGTGCCAGCAGAAGAACTAGCGGGAGGAACACCGGGGAGCTGTTTTTT. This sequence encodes CASRRTSGRNTGELFF.

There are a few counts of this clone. This CDR3 is CASKGINYGYTF. CDR3 coding DNA: TGTGCCAGCAAAGGCATTAACTATGGCTACACCTTC. The V and J genes are TRBV28 and TRBJ1-2; D call uncertain. V lost 7 bases, J lost 1 base, and 7 bases lay in between. This CDR3 is built from 12 residues. Germline V gene lookup returns CDR1 MDHEN and CDR2 SYDVKM.

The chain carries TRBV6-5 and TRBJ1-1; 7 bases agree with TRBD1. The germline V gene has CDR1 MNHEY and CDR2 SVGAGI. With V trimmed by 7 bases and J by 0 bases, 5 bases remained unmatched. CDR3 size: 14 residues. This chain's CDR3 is CASNRDRVNTEAFF. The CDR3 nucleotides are TGTGCCAGCAACCGGGACAGAGTGAACACTGAAGCTTTCTTT.